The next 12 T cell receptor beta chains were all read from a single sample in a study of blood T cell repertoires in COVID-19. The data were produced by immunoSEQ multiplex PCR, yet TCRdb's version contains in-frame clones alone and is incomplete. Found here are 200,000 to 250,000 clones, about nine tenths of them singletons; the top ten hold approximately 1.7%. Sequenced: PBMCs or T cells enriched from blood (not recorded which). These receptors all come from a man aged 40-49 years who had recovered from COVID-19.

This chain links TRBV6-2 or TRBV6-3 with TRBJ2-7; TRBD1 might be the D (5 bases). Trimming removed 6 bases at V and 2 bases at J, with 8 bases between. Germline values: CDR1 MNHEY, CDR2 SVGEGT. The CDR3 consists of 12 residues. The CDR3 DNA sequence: TGTGCCAGCAGCCAACAGGCCTACGAGCAGTACTTC. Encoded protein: CASSQQAYEQYF.

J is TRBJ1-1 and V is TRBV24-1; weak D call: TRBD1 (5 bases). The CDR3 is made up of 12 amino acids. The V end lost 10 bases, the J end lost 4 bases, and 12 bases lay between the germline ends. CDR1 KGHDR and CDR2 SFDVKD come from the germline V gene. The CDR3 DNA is TGTGCCACAAAGGGGCCGGGCACTGAAGCTTTCTTT. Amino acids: CATKGPGTEAFF.

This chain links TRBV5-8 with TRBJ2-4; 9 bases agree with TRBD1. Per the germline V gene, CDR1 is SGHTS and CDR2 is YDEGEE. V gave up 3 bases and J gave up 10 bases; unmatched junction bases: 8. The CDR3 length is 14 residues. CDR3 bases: TGTGCCAGCAGCTGGGCCGGGACAGGGTGGATTCAGTACTTC. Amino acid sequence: CASSWAGTGWIQYF. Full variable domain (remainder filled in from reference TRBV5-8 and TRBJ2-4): EAGVTQSPTHLIKTRGQQATLRCSPISGHTSVYWYQQALGLGLQFLLWYDEGEERNRGNFPPRFSGRQFPNYSSELNVNALELEDSALYLCASSWAGTGWIQYFGAGTRLSVL.

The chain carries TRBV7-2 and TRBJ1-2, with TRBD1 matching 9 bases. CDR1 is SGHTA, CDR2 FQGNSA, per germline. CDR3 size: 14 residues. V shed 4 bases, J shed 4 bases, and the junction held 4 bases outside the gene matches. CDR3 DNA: TGTGCCAGCAGCTCGGACAGGGGAGGCTATGGCTACACCTTC. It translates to CASSSDRGGYGYTF.

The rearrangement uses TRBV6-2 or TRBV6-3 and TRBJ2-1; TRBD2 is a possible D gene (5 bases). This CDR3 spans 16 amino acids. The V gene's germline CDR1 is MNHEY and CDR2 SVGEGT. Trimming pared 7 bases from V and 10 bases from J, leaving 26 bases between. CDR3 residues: CASTPLGPARVTEQFF. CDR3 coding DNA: TGTGCCAGCACCCCACTGGGTCCAGCGAGGGTTACCGAGCAGTTCTTC.

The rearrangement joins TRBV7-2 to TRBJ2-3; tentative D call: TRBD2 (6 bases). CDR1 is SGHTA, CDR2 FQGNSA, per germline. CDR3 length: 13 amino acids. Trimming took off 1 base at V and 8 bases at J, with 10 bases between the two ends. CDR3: CASSLEGRGTQYF. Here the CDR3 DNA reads TGTGCCAGCAGCTTAGAAGGGCGGGGTACGCAGTATTTT.

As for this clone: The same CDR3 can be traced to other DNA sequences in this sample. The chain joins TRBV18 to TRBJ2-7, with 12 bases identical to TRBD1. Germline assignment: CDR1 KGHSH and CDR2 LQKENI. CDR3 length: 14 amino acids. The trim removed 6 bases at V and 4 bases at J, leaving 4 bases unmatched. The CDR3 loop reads CASSPGQGAYEQYF. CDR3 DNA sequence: TGTGCCAGCTCGCCGGGACAGGGGGCGTACGAGCAGTACTTC.

The CDR3 DNA is TGCGCCAGCAGCTCGAACGTGCAGGGGAACACTGAAGCTTTCTTT. Amino acid sequence: CASSSNVQGNTEAFF. The chain links TRBV5-1 to TRBJ1-1, with a possible D match to TRBD1 (5 bases). The CDR3 is made up of 15 amino acids. V was shortened by 3 bases and J by 1 base, with 13 bases between the two germline ends. The germline gives CDR1 SGHRS, CDR2 YFSETQ.

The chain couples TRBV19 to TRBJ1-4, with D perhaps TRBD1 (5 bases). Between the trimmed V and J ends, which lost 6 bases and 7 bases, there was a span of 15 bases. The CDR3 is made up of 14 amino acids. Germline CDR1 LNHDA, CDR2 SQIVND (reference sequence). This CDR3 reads CASSRQTPFEKLFF. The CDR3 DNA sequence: TGTGCCAGTAGCCGACAGACACCTTTTGAAAAACTGTTTTTT.

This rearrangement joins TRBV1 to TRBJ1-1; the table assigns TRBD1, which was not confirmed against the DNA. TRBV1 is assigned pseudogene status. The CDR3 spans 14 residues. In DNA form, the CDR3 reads TGCACCAGCAGCACTAAACAGGGCATCACTGAAGCTTTCTTT. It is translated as CTSSTKQGITEAFF.

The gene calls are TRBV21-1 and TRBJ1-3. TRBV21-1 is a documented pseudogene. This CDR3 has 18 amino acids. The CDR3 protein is CASSKDSSPFSSGNTIYF. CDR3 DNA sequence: TGTGCCAGCAGCAAAGATAGTAGCCCTTTCAGCTCTGGAAACACCATATATTTT.

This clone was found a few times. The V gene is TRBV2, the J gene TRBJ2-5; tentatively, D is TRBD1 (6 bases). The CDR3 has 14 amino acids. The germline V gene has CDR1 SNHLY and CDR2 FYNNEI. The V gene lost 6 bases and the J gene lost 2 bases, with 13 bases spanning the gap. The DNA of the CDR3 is TGTGCCAGCAGCCCTGGGACACAGCAAGAGACCCAGTACTTC. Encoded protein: CASSPGTQQETQYF.